This record covers a single T cell receptor beta chain. This clonotype has a handful of counts. What this receptor recognizes is not known. The sample holds no much larger clone one base away, and base qualities are not on file. The CDR3 holds 15 amino acids from the cysteine to the phenylalanine. The DNA shown is the 45-base CDR3, in frame from base 1. Ends trimmed: V by 3 bases, J by 10 bases; bases unmatched to a gene: 11. The sample originates from a study of T cell repertoires in cytomegalovirus infection (dated by TCRdb to the late 2010s). At the level of the whole study: Peptide stimulations targeted recently identified HLA-C-restricted CMV epitopes, whose presentation resists viral immunomodulation, together with well-studied HLA-B-restricted epitopes. Donor HLA type was relevant to the analysis, because carriage of CMV infection together with the matching HLA type was indicated by public TCR beta signatures.

Study-wide conclusions, independent of this receptor: In both this cohort and an independent cohort of over 350 donors, the cumulative frequency of public TCR beta family members distinguished carriers of CMV infection plus the relevant HLA type. In the ex vivo response, HLA-C-restricted CMV-specific TCR beta clonotypes were dominant, and in two of eight donors the single most frequent clonotype came from this HLA-C-restricted group.

Per the publication, the treatment or condition label means: in vitro stimulation with specific CMV peptide epitopes to enrich CMV-specific T cells. The sample was run on an Illumina HiSeq 1500. TCRdb ran its own pipeline on the public reads, namely fastp trimming at Q25 and MiXCR clone calling, and kept in-frame beta chains. Every entry covers one CDR3 protein and lists the most common genes and DNA from its rows. Here the sample has 550,000 to 850,000 distinct CDR3 sequences; roughly 36% occur a single time. The ten largest account for around a sixth of the sample. The source was cultured PBMCs, collected from culture after CMV antigen stimulation. The chain uses TRBV12-3 or TRBV12-4 and TRBJ1-5; TRBD1 agrees with 8 junctional bases. The clonotype comes from a human donor in good health (CMV status not recorded). Some clones in this sample may be carry-over from other donors' samples. The DNA is TGTGCCAGCAGTTTCTCCCGACAGGGGTGGCGACCCCAGCATTTT. Its coded protein is CASSFSRQGWRPQHF.